Sequencing of this TCR beta chain was carried out in a study of OX40 agonist ivuxolimab in advanced cancers. Study details: Three patients had partial responses: one hepatocellular carcinoma, two cutaneous melanoma.

Generated by immunoSEQ multiplex PCR, the TCRdb table keeps only in-frame clones and is missing some. There are about 33,000 clones in the sample; 74% occur only once, and around 11% lies in the top ten. Germline lookup yields CDR1 MNHNY and CDR2 SVGAGI (reference sequence). With 4 bases removed from V and 7 bases from J, the gap between germline ends came to 8 bases. The CDR3 is made up of 12 amino acids. This clone has a single count. Patients with autoimmune history or systemic immunosuppression were excluded. Sampling times: baseline, cycle 4 day 1, cycle 7 day 1. This chain uses TRBV6-6 with TRBJ1-5; D is uncertain. This sample comprised CD4+ or CD8+ T cells sorted from blood, obtained in a trial of the OX40 agonist ivuxolimab. This TCR was recovered from an adult with an advanced solid tumor such as melanoma, head and neck, liver or kidney cancer. CDR3 sequence (DNA): TGTGCCAGCAGTTTGCCGGGGCAGCCCCAGCATTTT. Its protein is CASSLPGQPQHF.